Listed here is a single TCR beta chain. The source of the sample is a study of blood T cell repertoires in COVID-19. As for the study in general: Samples representing acute and convalescent COVID-19 were sourced from the United States, Italy and Spain. The cDNA or gDNA used as material had been derived from T cells, B-cell-depleted T cells, or PBMCs.

Some clones are missing from TCRdb's copy, which holds only in-frame ones; the method was immunoSEQ multiplex PCR. The table lists 250,000 to 300,000 clones, just over 90% of them singletons, with 2.3% in the top ten. The cohort comprised adults aged roughly 18 to 95 years residing in 20 to 30 US areas. Self-reported history from a screening survey and questionnaire set each donor's cohort. The CDR3 is 14 amino acids. Germline-derived CDR1 and CDR2 are KGHDR and SFDVKD. V was cut by 5 bases and J by 0 bases, with 7 bases left in between. This chain joins TRBV24-1 and TRBJ1-5; D is possibly TRBD1 (5 bases). Sequencing used PBMCs or T cells enriched from blood (not recorded which). The sequence was obtained from a woman aged 40 to 50 with acute COVID-19. DNA for the CDR3: TGTGCCACCAGTGGACAGCTTAGCAATCAGCCCCAGCATTTT. This codes for CATSGQLSNQPQHF.